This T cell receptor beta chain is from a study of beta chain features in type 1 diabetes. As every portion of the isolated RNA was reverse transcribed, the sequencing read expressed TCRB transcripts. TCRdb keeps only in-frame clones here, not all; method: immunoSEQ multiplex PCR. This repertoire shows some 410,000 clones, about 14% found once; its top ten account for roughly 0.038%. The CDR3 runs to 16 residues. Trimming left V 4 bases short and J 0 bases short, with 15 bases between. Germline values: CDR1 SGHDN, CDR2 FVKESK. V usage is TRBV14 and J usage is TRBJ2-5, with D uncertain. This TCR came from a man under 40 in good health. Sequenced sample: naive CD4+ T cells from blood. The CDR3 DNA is TGTGCCAGCAGCCCAATCCATGGGAACCACCAAGAGACCCAGTACTTC. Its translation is CASSPIHGNHQETQYF.